This T cell receptor beta chain was captured by sequencing in a study of Ad26.COV2.S vaccination and SARS-CoV-2 variants (dated by TCRdb to 2020 to 2023). The study in broad terms: Vaccine-arm donors came from COV1001, a multicentre, randomized, double-blind, placebo-controlled phase I-IIa trial of Ad26.COV2.S in healthy adults. TCRbeta repertoire sequencing was used to assess the specificity and breadth of SARS-CoV-2-reactive T cell receptors after Ad26.COV2.S vaccination. Participants in the trial were split at random into five groups of five each, receiving low-dose or high-dose Ad26.COV2.S once or twice, or else placebo on both occasions. The TCR-sequenced set comprised approximately 32 samples: 19 Ad26.COV2.S vaccine recipients, 5 placebo recipients and 8 SARS-CoV-2 convalescent individuals. Dosing of Ad26.COV2.S was intramuscular, at either 5x10^10 or 1x10^11 viral particles, delivered as one shot or as two shots spaced 56 days apart. Blinding of investigators to trial group allocation was maintained during experiments and outcome assessment.

The immunoSEQ Assay was used to sequence TCRbeta CDR3 regions. After extraction, genomic DNA underwent amplification by bias-controlled multiplex PCR, followed by high-throughput sequencing. The authors processed their data as follows. Collapsing and filtering of sequences were performed to quantify the absolute abundance of each unique TCRbeta CDR3 region. T cell fraction was estimated by normalizing TCRbeta template counts to usable DNA, with usable DNA measured through amplification of reference genes found in all nucleated cells. Repertoire TCRs were annotated as SARS-CoV-2-specific when V gene, CDR3 amino acid sequence and J gene were exactly matched to a known reactive TCR set. MIRA supplied the reference SARS-CoV-2 TCR set, which was filtered for enrichment in COVID-19-positive ImmuneCODE repertoires so that public or cross-reactive TCRs were removed. Based on the MIRA antigens, annotated TCRs were further analysed at the level of specific ORF or position within ORF. Depth was the summed frequency of annotated unique rearrangements, while breadth was defined as annotated unique rearrangements over total unique productive rearrangements. Two-sided Wilcoxon rank-sum tests were applied when comparing TCR breadth between groups. TCRdb re-hosts the immuneACCESS table, in-frame sequences only. Its copies lack some clones; in the studies checked, an unresolved V gene accounts for under half of them, and the cause for the rest is not known. V and J calls and clone size are copied from that table; D and trimming were computed from the DNA. This sample holds around 340,000 clones; approximately 90% were observed only once. The top ten clonotypes cover approximately 5% of the sample.

Overall results and qualifications from the work: After vaccination, spike-specific CD8+ and CD4+ T cell responses were reported to show substantial breadth. Ad26.COV2.S recipients had higher spike-specific TCR breadth than placebo recipients (P = 0.0014). It was noted by the authors that total T cell responses may have been underestimated by the TCR breadth and depth analyses. Vaccine and placebo recipients had similar non-spike TCR breadth, a finding consistent with the vaccine containing only spike. The study was not powered for comparison of responses between vaccine doses or regimens.

In the germline V gene, CDR1 corresponds to SGDLS and CDR2 to YYNGEE. The trim is 3 bases for V and 3 bases for J, with a gap of 13 bases between the germline ends. From the cysteine up to the phenylalanine, the CDR3 has a length of 14 residues. The read is trimmed to its CDR3 DNA, 42 bases read in frame from base 1. Interpreted using the paper, the treatment or condition label stands for: about 20 received Ad26.COV2.S at low or high dose, single or two shots; about five received placebo; per-sample allocation not given. For vaccine and placebo recipients, the sequenced repertoires came from samples collected on day 63 after the first injection. Between 29 July and 7 August 2020, Cohort 1b enrolled approximately 26 adults aged 18-55 years at one site in Boston, USA. As a vaccine, Ad26.COV2.S was a replication-incompetent adenovirus type 26 vector that expressed a prefusion-stabilized SARS-CoV-2 spike protein derived from the original Wuhan strain.

To note about this clone: The antigen this receptor binds is unknown. No quality values exist for individual bases; no much larger clone is one base distant.

The chain links TRBV9 with TRBJ2-7; the D gene cannot be resolved reliably. This sequence was found in a person aged 18 to 59 who received the Ad26.COV2.S COVID-19 vaccine or a placebo. The sample here was peripheral blood, taken in a trial of Ad26.COV2.S vaccine versus placebo. The CDR3 region has the sequence CASSAGVYGYEQYF. The DNA sequence is as follows: TGTGCCAGCAGCGCTGGGGTATATGGCTACGAGCAGTACTTC. The reference TRBV9 and TRBJ2-7 proteins fill in what lies around the CDR3, so the full variable domain reads DSGVTQTPKHLITATGQRVTLRCSPRSGDLSVYWYQQSLDQGLQFLIQYYNGEERAKGNILERFSAQQFPDLHSELNLSSLELGDSALYFCASSAGVYGYEQYFGPGTRLTVT.